The sequence of this T cell receptor beta chain was determined in a study of Graves' ophthalmopathy and Graves' hyperthyroidism. About the study: Peripheral blood was collected at initial diagnosis, before any treatment.

Study-level points and caveats: From stable hyperthyroidism, ophthalmopathy was separated by a 13-signature model with 85% to 90% sensitivity and approximately 81% specificity.

V shed 5 bases, J shed 7 bases, and the junction held 2 bases outside the gene matches. The CDR3 consists of 13 residues. Germline-derived CDR1 and CDR2 are SGHVS and FQNEAQ. A roughly 10 ml volume of fresh peripheral blood provided the PBMCs. This clonotype was counted at least ten times. What it binds is unknown. RNA transcripts were the source from which TCR beta CDR3 regions were amplified. First-round RT-PCR relied on HTBI primers, and a second-round multiplex PCR came next. TCRdb itself ran the multiplex PCR reads through MiXCR, one entry per CDR3 protein. The sample yields about 700,000 distinct CDR3 sequences, roughly two fifths seen once.

This sequence originates from an adult man with Graves' ophthalmopathy. The chain has TRBV7-8 and TRBJ1-6; TRBD1 agrees at 7 bases. The sequencing sample was made of peripheral blood. CDR3: CASSTTGNSPLHF. As DNA, the CDR3 is TGTGCCAGCAGCACGACAGGGAATTCACCCCTCCACTTT.